The 14 T cell receptor beta chains below come from one sample, sequenced in a study of blood T cell repertoires in COVID-19. Data came from immunoSEQ multiplex PCR; TCRdb stores just in-frame clones and leaves some out. This sample has around 270,000 clones; about four fifths occur once, and the top ten carry about 1.5%. Sequences were obtained from peripheral blood. Source of these receptors: a woman between 35 and 50 years old who had recovered from COVID-19.

CDR3 region: CASSPQPGQSYNYGYTF. CDR3 sequence (DNA): TGTGCCAGCTCACCACAACCGGGACAGAGTTATAACTATGGCTACACCTTC. V usage is TRBV18 and J usage is TRBJ1-2, with TRBD1 matching over 7 bases. This CDR3 spans 17 amino acids. Germline CDR1 reads KGHSH; CDR2 reads LQKENI. J was trimmed by 1 base and V by 1 base; bases with no gene match: 9.

The chain couples TRBV9 to TRBJ2-7, with D possibly matching TRBD1 (6 bases). The CDR3 loop spans 15 amino acids. CDR1 and CDR2 from the germline V gene are SGDLS and YYNGEE. Trimming took 0 bases from V and 0 from J, leaving 10 bases between them. CDR3 nucleotides: TGTGCCAGCAGCGTAGCTACAGGGAGCTCCTACGAGCAGTACTTC. Amino acids: CASSVATGSSYEQYF. The complete variable domain, with remaining parts taken from reference TRBV9 and TRBJ2-7, reads DSGVTQTPKHLITATGQRVTLRCSPRSGDLSVYWYQQSLDQGLQFLIQYYNGEERAKGNILERFSAQQFPDLHSELNLSSLELGDSALYFCASSVATGSSYEQYFGPGTRLTVT.

The rearrangement joins TRBV3-1 (or the pseudogene TRBV3-2) to TRBJ1-2, with a weak D call TRBD1 (5 bases). The V gene lost 1 base and the J gene lost 5 bases, with 8 bases spanning the gap. The CDR3 runs 13 residues. Germline-derived CDR1 and CDR2 are LGHDT and YNNKEL (reference sequence). The CDR3 bases are TGTGCCAGCAGCCAAGGGGCAGGGTATGGCTACACCTTC. This codes for CASSQGAGYGYTF.

A word on this clone: Germline is not matched at one junction end, which may reflect a read error. This chain uses TRBV2 with TRBJ2-7, with D perhaps matching TRBD2 (6 bases). Germline V gives CDR1 SNHLY, CDR2 FYNNEI. The CDR3 consists of 12 residues. The CDR3 spells CASSEGGYEQYF. CDR3 coding DNA: TGTGCCAGCAGCGAAGGAGGGTACGAGCAGTACTTC.

The chain combines TRBV30 with TRBJ1-1; no clear D. The CDR3 spans 13 residues. The germline CDR1 and CDR2 sequences are GTSNPN and SVGIG (reference sequence). The V gene lost 1 base and the J gene lost 3 bases, with 9 bases spanning the gap. This CDR3 reads CAWSALGDTEAFF. In DNA form, the CDR3 reads TGTGCCTGGAGTGCCTTGGGCGACACTGAAGCTTTCTTT.

This chain links TRBV2 with TRBJ2-1, with 7 bases matching TRBD1. V lost 6 bases to trimming and J lost 7 bases; unmatched junction nucleotides: 9. This CDR3 region has 14 residues. Germline CDR1 and CDR2: SNHLY and FYNNEI. The CDR3 is CASRKGQVENEQFF. CDR3 coding DNA: TGTGCCAGCAGGAAAGGACAGGTTGAGAATGAGCAGTTCTTC.

The rearrangement links TRBV14 to TRBJ2-1; D remains unclear. Germline V gene lookup returns CDR1 SGHDN and CDR2 FVKESK. Deletions cut 4 bases from V and 4 bases from J, with 11 bases between. This CDR3 has 14 residues. CDR3 amino acids: CASSPPSHYNEQFF. Written as DNA, the CDR3 is TGTGCCAGCAGCCCTCCGAGCCATTACAATGAGCAGTTCTTC.

The V call is TRBV10-3, the J call TRBJ2-4, with a tentative D call TRBD2 (6 bases). The V gene lost 3 bases and the J gene lost 9 bases, with 9 bases spanning the gap. Looked up from germline, CDR1 is ENHRY and CDR2 is SYGVKD. CDR3 length equals 12 residues. The CDR3 loop is CAISEEGGIQYF. Here the CDR3 DNA reads TGTGCCATCAGTGAAGAGGGAGGCATTCAGTACTTC.

The chain combines TRBV6-1 with TRBJ2-7; D perhaps matches TRBD1 (6 bases). The CDR3 is 14 amino acids. Trimming removed 2 bases at V and 3 bases at J, with 11 bases between. The germline CDR1 and CDR2 sequences are MNHNS and SASEGT. The CDR3 bases are TGTGCCAGCAGTGAATCCTCAGGGGTCTACGAGCAGTACTTC. Protein: CASSESSGVYEQYF.

The chain recombines TRBV7-2 with TRBJ2-5; TRBD1 agrees at 9 bases. This CDR3 region has 14 residues. Germline V lookup: CDR1 SGHTA, CDR2 FQGNSA. Trimming took 4 bases from V and 5 from J; bases not matched to a gene: 5. In nucleotides, the CDR3 is TGTGCCAGCAGCTATGGGACAGGGAGGGAGACCCAGTACTTC. Its protein product is CASSYGTGRETQYF.

The chain recombines TRBV5-1 with TRBJ2-2; the D gene is possibly TRBD2 (6 bases). The CDR3 has 16 residues. Per the germline V gene, CDR1 is SGHRS and CDR2 is YFSETQ. V gave up 4 bases and J gave up 6 bases, with 19 bases separating them. CDR3 DNA sequence: TGCGCCAGCAGCCTCCAACCTAGGAGGGTAGCCGGGGAGCTGTTTTTT. Translating it yields CASSLQPRRVAGELFF.

This clone has more than one count but fewer than ten. Other DNA sequences in the same sample also yield this CDR3. The genes are TRBV11-3 and TRBJ2-2, with 7 bases fitting TRBD1. The CDR3 sequence is 13 residues long. Unmatched junction bases numbered 4, after V lost 11 bases and J lost 1 base. Per the germline V gene, CDR1 is SGHNT and CDR2 is YENEEA. The CDR3 DNA reads as TGTGCCTCAAGGGACAGGAACACCGGGGAGCTGTTTTTT. Its translation: CASRDRNTGELFF.

The chain carries TRBV24-1 and TRBJ2-1; D is possibly TRBD2 (6 bases). Germline-derived CDR1 and CDR2 are KGHDR and SFDVKD. V was trimmed by 0 bases and J by 8 bases, leaving 13 bases between them. This CDR3 comprises 15 residues. The CDR3 sequence: CATSDLAGPIDEQFF. CDR3 nucleotide sequence: TGTGCCACCAGTGATTTGGCGGGGCCGATTGATGAGCAGTTCTTC.

The V and J genes are TRBV30 and TRBJ1-5; D may be TRBD1 (5 bases). V lost 0 bases and J lost 2, with 8 bases in between. The V gene's germline CDR1 is GTSNPN and CDR2 SVGIG (reference sequence). This CDR3 is built from 14 residues. This CDR3 is CAWSVQTGNQPQHF. Written as DNA, the CDR3 is TGTGCCTGGAGTGTACAGACAGGCAATCAGCCCCAGCATTTT.